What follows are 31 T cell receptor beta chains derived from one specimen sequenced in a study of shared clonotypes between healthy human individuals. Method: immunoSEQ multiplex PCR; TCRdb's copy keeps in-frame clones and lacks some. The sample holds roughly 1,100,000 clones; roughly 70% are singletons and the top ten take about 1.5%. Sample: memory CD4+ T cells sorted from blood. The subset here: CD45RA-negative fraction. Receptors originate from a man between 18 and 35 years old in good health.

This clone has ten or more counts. DNA of the CDR3: TGTGCCAGCAGCTGGCCCGGGACAGTGAACACTGAAGCTTTCTTT. Translating it yields CASSWPGTVNTEAFF. This chain joins TRBV5-8 and TRBJ1-1; 7 bases are shared with TRBD1. The trim removed 3 bases at V and 0 bases at J, leaving 5 bases unmatched. The CDR3 runs to 15 residues. The germline gives CDR1 SGHTS, CDR2 YDEGEE.

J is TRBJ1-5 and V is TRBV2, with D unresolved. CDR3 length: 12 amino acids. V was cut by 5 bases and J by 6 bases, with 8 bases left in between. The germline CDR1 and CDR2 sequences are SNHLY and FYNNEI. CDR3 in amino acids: CASSTTGQPQHF. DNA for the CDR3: TGTGCCAGCAGTACTACTGGTCAGCCCCAGCATTTT.

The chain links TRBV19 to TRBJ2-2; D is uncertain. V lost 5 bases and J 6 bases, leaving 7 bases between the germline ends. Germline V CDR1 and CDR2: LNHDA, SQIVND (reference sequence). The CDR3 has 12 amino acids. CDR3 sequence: CASSHGPGELFF. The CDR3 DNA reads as TGTGCCAGTAGTCATGGGCCCGGGGAGCTGTTTTTT.

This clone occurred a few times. This CDR3 reads CASSQGLAGFLYEQYF. The CDR3 nucleotides are TGTGCCAGCAGCCAAGGACTAGCGGGTTTCCTATACGAGCAGTACTTC. The J gene is TRBJ2-7, the V gene TRBV7-2; 11 positions match TRBD2. The germline gives CDR1 SGHTA, CDR2 FQGNSA. With 5 bases clipped from V and 4 bases from J, the junction kept 10 bases outside the gene matches. The CDR3 runs to 16 residues.

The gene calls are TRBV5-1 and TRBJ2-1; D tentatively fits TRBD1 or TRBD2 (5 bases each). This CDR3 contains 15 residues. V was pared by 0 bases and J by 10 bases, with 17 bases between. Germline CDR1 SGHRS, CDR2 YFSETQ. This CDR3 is CASSLVVGPSREQFF. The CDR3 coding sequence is TGCGCCAGCAGCTTGGTCGTGGGACCTTCCAGAGAGCAGTTCTTC.

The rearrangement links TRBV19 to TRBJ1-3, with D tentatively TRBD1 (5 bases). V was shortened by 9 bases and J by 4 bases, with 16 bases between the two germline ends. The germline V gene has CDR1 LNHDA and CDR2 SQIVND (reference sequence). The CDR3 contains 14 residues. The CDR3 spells CASSRVIWGNTIYF. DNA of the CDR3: TGTGCCAGCAGCAGGGTGATCTGGGGAAACACCATATATTTT.

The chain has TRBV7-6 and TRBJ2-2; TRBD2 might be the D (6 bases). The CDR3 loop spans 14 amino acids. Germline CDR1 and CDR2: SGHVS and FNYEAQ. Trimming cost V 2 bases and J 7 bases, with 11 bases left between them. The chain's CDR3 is CASSLSAAGGELFF. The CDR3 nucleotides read TGTGCCAGCAGCTTAAGCGCAGCGGGCGGGGAGCTGTTTTTT.

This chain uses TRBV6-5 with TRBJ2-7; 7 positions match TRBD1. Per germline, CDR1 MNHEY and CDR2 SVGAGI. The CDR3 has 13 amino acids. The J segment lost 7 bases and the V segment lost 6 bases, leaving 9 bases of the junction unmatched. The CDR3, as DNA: TGTGCCAGCAGCAGAACAGGGGCCCGTGAGCAGTACTTC. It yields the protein CASSRTGAREQYF.

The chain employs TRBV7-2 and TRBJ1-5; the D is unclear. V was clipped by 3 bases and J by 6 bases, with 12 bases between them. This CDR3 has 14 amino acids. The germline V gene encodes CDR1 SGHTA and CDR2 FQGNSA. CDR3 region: CASSLYPGSQPQHF. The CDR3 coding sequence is TGTGCCAGCAGCTTGTACCCTGGGAGTCAGCCCCAGCATTTT.

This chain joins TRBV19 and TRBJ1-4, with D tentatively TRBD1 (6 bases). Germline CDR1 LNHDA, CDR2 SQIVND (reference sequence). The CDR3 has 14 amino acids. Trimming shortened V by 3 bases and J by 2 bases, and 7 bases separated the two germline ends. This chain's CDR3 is CASSIGQTNEKLFF. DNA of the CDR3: TGTGCCAGTAGTATCGGACAGACTAATGAAAAACTGTTTTTT.

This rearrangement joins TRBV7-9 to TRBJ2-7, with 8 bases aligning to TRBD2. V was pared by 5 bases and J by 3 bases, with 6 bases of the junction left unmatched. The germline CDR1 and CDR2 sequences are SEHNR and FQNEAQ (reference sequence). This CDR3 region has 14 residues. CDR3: CASSARGAVYEQYF. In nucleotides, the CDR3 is TGTGCCAGCAGCGCGCGGGGGGCCGTCTACGAGCAGTACTTC. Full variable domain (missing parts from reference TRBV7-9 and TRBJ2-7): DTGVSQNPRHKITKRGQNVTFRCDPISEHNRLYWYRQTLGQGPEFLTYFQNEAQLEKSRLLSDRFSAERPKGSFSTLEIQRTEQGDSAMYLCASSARGAVYEQYFGPGTRLTVT.

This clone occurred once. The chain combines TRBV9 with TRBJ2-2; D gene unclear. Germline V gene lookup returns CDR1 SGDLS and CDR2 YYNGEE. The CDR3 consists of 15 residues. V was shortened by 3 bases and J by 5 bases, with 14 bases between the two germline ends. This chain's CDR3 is CASSGGRGETGELFF. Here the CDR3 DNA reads TGTGCCAGCAGCGGAGGAAGAGGAGAGACCGGGGAGCTGTTTTTT.

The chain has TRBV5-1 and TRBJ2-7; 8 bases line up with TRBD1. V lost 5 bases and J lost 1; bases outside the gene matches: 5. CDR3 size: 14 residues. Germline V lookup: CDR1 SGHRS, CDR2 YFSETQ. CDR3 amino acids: CASRSGTGSYEQYF. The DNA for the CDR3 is TGCGCCAGCAGATCCGGGACAGGATCCTACGAGCAGTACTTC.

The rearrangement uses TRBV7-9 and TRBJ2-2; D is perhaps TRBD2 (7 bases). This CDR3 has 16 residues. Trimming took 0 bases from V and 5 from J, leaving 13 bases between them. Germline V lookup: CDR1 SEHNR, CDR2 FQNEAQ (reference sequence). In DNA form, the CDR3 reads TGTGCCAGCAGCTTAGCGTACGGGGGGCAGACCGGGGAGCTGTTTTTT. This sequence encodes CASSLAYGGQTGELFF.

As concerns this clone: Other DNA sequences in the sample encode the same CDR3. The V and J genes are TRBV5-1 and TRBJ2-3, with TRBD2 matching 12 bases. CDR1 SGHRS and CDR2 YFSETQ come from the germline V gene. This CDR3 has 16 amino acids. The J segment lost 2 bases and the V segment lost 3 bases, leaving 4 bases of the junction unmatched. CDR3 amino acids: CASSSRLAGDTDTQYF. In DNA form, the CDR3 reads TGCGCCAGCAGCTCCCGACTAGCGGGGGACACAGATACGCAGTATTTT. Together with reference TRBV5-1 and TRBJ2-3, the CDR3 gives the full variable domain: KAGVTQTPRYLIKTRGQQVTLSCSPISGHRSVSWYQQTPGQGLQFLFEYFSETQRNKGNFPGRFSGRQFSNSRSEMNVSTLELGDSALYLCASSSRLAGDTDTQYFGPGTRLTVL.

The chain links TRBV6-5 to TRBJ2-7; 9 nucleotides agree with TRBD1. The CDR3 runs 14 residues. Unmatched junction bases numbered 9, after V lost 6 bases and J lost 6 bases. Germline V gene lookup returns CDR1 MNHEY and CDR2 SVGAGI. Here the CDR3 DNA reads TGTGCCAGCAGAAAGAGGACAGGGGTCGGCGAGCAGTACTTC. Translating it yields CASRKRTGVGEQYF.

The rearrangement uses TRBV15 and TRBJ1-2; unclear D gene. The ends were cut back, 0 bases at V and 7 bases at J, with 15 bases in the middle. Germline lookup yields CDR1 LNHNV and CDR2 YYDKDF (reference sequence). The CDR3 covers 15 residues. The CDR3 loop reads CATSRDGVVGSGYTF. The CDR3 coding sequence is TGTGCCACCAGCAGAGATGGGGTCGTGGGTTCTGGCTACACCTTC.

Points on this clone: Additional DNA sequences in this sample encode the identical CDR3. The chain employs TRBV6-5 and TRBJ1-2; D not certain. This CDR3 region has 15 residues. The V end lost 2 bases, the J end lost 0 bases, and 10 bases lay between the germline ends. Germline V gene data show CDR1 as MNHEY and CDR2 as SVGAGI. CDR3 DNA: TGTGCCAGCAGTTACGAACGGTTAGCTAACTATGGCTACACCTTC. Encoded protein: CASSYERLANYGYTF.

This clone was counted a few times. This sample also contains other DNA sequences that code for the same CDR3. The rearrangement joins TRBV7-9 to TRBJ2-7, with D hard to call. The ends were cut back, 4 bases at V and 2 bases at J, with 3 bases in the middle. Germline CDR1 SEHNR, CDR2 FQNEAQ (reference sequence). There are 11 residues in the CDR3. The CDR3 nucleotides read TGTGCCAGCAGCTCGGCCTACGAGCAGTACTTC. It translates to CASSSAYEQYF.

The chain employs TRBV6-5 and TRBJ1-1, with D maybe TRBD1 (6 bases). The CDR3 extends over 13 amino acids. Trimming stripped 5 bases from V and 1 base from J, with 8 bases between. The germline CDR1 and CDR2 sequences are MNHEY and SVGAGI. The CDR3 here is CASSRGANTEAFF. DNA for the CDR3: TGTGCCAGCAGTCGGGGGGCGAACACTGAAGCTTTCTTT.

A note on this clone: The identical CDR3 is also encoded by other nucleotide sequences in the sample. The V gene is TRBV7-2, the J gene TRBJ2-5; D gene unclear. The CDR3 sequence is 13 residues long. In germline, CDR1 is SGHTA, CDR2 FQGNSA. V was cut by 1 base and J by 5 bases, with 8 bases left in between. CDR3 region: CASSLGLRETQYF. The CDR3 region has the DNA TGTGCCAGCAGCTTAGGGCTGCGGGAGACCCAGTACTTC.

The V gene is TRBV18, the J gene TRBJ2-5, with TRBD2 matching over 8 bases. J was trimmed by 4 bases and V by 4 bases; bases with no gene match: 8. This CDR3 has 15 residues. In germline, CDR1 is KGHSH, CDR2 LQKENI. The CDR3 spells CASSLSGLEGETQYF. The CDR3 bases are TGTGCCAGCTCACTCTCGGGACTAGAAGGAGAGACCCAGTACTTC.

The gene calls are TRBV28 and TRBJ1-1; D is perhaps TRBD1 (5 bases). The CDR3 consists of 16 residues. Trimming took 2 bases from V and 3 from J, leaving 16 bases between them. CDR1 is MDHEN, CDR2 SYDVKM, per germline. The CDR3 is CASSLRGLGSDTEAFF. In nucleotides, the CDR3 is TGTGCCAGCAGTTTAAGGGGTTTGGGGTCGGACACTGAAGCTTTCTTT.

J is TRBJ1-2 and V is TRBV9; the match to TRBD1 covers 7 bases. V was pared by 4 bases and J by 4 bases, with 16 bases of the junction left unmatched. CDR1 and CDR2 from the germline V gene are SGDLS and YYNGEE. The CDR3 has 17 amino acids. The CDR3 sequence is CASSLPPTGSPLYGYTF. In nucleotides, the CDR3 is TGTGCCAGCAGCCTTCCCCCGACAGGGTCACCTCTCTATGGCTACACCTTC.

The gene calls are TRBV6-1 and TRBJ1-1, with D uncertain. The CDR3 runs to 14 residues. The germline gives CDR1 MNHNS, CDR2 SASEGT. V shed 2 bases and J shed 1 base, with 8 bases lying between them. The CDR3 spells CASSEQWENTEAFF. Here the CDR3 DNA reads TGTGCCAGCAGTGAACAGTGGGAGAACACTGAAGCTTTCTTT.

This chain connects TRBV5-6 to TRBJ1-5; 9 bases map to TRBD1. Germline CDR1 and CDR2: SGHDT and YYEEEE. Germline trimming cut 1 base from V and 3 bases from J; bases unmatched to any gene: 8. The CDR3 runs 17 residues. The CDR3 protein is CASSLRRTGVNNQPQHF. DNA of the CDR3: TGTGCCAGCAGCTTGCGCCGGACAGGGGTAAACAATCAGCCCCAGCATTTT.

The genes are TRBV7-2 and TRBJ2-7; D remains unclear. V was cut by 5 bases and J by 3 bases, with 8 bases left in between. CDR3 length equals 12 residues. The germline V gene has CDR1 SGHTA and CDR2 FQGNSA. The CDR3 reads CASSNRLYEQYF. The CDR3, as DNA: TGTGCCAGCAGCAACCGCCTCTACGAGCAGTACTTC.

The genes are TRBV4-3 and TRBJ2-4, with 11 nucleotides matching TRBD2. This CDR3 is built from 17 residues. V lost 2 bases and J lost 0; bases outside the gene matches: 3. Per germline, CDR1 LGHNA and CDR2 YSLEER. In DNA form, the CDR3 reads TGCGCCAGCAGCCAAAGGACTAGCGGGCAAGCCAAAAACATTCAGTACTTC. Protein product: CASSQRTSGQAKNIQYF.

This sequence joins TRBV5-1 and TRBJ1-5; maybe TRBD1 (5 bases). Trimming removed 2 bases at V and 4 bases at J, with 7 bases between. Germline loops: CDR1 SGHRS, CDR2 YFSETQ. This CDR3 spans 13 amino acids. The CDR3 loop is CASSFGANQPQHF. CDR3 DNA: TGCGCCAGCAGCTTCGGGGCTAATCAGCCCCAGCATTTT.

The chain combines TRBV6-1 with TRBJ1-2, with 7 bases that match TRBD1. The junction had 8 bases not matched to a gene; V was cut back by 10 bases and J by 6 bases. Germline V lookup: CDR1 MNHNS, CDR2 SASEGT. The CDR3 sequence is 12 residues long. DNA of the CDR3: TGTGCCACCAAGGAACAGGGGCATGGCTACACCTTC. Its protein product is CATKEQGHGYTF.

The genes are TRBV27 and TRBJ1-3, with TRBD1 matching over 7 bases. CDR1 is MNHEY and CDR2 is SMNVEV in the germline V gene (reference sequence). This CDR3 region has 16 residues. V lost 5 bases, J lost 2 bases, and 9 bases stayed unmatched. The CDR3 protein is CASSVRQGVAGNTIYF. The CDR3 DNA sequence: TGTGCCAGCAGTGTACGACAGGGAGTGGCTGGAAACACCATATATTTT.